This T cell receptor beta chain was found in a study of blood T cell repertoires in COVID-19. Study at large: Acute-phase and convalescent COVID-19 samples originated in the United States, Italy and Spain. In each case, the material was cDNA or gDNA derived from T cells, B-cell-depleted T cells, or PBMCs.

Participants were aged roughly 18 to 90 years, lived in over 20 US areas, and enrolled virtually. The CDR3 is made up of 15 amino acids. The germline gives CDR1 LGHNA, CDR2 YSLEER. V lost 0 bases, J lost 3 bases, and 9 bases lay in between. In the original analysis: Reference gene primer amplification in the assay estimated nucleated cell counts. Sequenced by immunoSEQ multiplex PCR; TCRdb stores in-frame clones only, minus some. V and J calls and clone size are as listed in that table; D and trimming were resolved from the DNA. In the table there are roughly 250,000 clones, about nine tenths of which are singletons.

Sequencing was performed on PBMCs or T cells enriched from blood (not recorded which). The receptor was isolated from a woman between 25 and 40 years old with acute COVID-19. The rearrangement joins TRBV4-3 to TRBJ1-5; D gene unclear. The CDR3 loop reads CASSQDFGLNQPQHF. The DNA for the CDR3 is TGCGCCAGCAGCCAAGATTTCGGTCTCAATCAGCCCCAGCATTTT.